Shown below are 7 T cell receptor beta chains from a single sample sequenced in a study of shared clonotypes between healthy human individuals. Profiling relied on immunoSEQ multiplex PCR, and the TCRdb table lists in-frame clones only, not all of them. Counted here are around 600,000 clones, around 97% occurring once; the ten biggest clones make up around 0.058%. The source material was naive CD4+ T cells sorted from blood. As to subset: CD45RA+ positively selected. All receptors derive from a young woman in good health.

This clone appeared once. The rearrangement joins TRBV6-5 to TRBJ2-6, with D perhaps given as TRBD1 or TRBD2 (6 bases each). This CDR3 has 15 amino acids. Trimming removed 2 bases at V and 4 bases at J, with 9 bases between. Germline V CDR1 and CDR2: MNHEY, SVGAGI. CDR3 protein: CASSYRGPGANVLTF. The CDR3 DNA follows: TGTGCCAGCAGTTACCGGGGGCCCGGGGCCAACGTCCTGACTTTC.

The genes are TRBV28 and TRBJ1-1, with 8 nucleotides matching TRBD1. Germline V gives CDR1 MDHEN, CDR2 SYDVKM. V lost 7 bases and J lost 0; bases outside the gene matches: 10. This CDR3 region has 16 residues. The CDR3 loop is CASNLRDRILNTEAFF. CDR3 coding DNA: TGTGCCAGCAACCTCCGGGACAGGATCCTGAACACTGAAGCTTTCTTT.

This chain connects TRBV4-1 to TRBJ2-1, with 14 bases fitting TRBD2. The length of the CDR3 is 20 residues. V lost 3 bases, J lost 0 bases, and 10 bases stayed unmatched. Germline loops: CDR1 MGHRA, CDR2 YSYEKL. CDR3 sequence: CASSHLGLAGGQSSYNEQFF. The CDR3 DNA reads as TGCGCCAGCAGCCACCTCGGACTAGCGGGAGGTCAGAGCTCCTACAATGAGCAGTTCTTC.

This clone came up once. Here the CDR3 reads CASSRAAGQGFDEQFF. CDR3 coding DNA: TGTGCCAGCAGCCGGGCCGCGGGACAGGGGTTCGATGAGCAGTTCTTC. The chain uses TRBV11-3 and TRBJ2-1; 10 nucleotides match TRBD1. The junction had 12 bases not matched to a gene; V was cut back by 5 bases and J by 8 bases. The germline V gene encodes CDR1 SGHNT and CDR2 YENEEA. The CDR3 loop spans 16 amino acids. Complete variable domain (other parts from reference TRBV11-3 and TRBJ2-1): EAGVVQSPRYKIIEKKQPVAFWCNPISGHNTLYWYLQNLGQGPELLIRYENEEAVDDSQLPKDRFSAERLKGVDSTLKIQPAELGDSAVYLCASSRAAGQGFDEQFFGPGTRLTVL.

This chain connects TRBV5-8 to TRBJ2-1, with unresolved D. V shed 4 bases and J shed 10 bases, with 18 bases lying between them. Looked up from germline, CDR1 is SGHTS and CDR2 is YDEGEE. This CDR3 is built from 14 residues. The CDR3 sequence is CASSPPSSIREQFF. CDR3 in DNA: TGTGCCAGCAGCCCCCCTAGTTCCATCAGGGAGCAGTTCTTC.

CDR3 in amino acids: CASSERAEQYF. In DNA, the CDR3 is TGTGCCAGCAGTGAGAGGGCCGAGCAGTACTTC. The rearrangement joins TRBV2 to TRBJ2-7; D might be TRBD2 (5 bases). Trimming shortened V by 3 bases and J by 6 bases, and 6 bases separated the two germline ends. Germline values: CDR1 SNHLY, CDR2 FYNNEI. The CDR3 length is 11 residues.

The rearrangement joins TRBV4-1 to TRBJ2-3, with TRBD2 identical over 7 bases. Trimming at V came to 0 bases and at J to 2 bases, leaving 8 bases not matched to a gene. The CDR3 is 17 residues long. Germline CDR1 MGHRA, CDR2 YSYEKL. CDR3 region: CASSQDYGGRATDTQYF. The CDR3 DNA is TGCGCCAGCAGCCAAGATTATGGCGGGAGAGCCACAGATACGCAGTATTTT.